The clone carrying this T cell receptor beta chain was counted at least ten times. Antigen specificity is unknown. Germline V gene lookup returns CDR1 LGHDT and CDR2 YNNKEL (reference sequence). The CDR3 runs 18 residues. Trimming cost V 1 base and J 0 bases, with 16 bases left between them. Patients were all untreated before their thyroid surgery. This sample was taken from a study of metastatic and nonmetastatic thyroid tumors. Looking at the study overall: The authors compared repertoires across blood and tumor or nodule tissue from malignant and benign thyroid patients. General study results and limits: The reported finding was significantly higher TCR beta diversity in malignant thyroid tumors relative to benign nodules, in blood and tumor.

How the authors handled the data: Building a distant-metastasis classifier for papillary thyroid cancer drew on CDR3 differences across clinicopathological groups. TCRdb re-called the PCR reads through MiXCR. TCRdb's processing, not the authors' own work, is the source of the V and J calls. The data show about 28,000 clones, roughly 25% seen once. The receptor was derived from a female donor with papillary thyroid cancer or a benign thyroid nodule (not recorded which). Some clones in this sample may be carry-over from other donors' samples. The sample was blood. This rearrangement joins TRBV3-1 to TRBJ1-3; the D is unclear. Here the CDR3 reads CASSQVHVDRVSGNTIYF. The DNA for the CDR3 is TGTGCCAGCAGCCAAGTCCACGTAGACCGGGTCTCTGGAAACACCATATATTTT.